This T cell receptor beta chain was retrieved from a study of cytomegalovirus exposure and HLA in healthy donors. The trim removed 7 bases at V and 4 bases at J, leaving 11 bases unmatched. Germline V gene sequence: CDR1 SQVTM, CDR2 ANQGSEA. The CDR3 runs 14 residues. Libraries were prepared by immunoSEQ multiplex PCR; TCRdb keeps only in-frame clonotypes and omits some of them. The data hold 200,000 to 250,000 clones, with approximately 87% observed a single time. Separation from the approximately 720-subject first cohort characterized the roughly 120-subject validation cohort, to which the donors belonged.

The sequence derives from a man aged 18 to 29 in good health and CMV-seronegative. This sequence joins TRBV29-1 and TRBJ1-2, with 8 positions matching TRBD1. Material for sequencing was PBMCs. The CDR3 DNA reads TGCAGCGGGTGGACAGGGACCGATTCCTATGGCTACACCTTC. Amino acids: CSGWTGTDSYGYTF.